These T cell receptor beta chains were read from a single sample in a study of T cell changes during pregnancy in multiple sclerosis. The data were produced by immunoSEQ multiplex PCR, yet TCRdb's version contains in-frame clones alone and is incomplete. The data show 58,000 or so clones, around 90% seen once. The source material was CD4+ T cells from peripheral blood mononuclear cells, sampled in the third trimester of pregnancy. The receptors derive from a female donor with multiple sclerosis, enrolled in a pregnancy study. Both conserved end residues are part of each CDR3. A D gene is named only where the DNA matches it firmly. Some rows have no size entry. The others give once, few or many, or a class for an expanded clone.

DNA	CDR3	size	J	V	D
TGCGCCAGCAGCCAAGTGGCGGTTGTGGGCAATCAGCCCCAGCATTTT	CASSQVAVVGNQPQHF	-	TRBJ1-5	TRBV4-1	-
TGCAGCGTTCGAGGAGATGCCAATGAGCAGTTCTTC	CSVRGDANEQFF	-	TRBJ2-1	TRBV29-1	-
TGTGCCAGCAGCTCCGGACAGGGGTATGGCTACACCTTC	CASSSGQGYGYTF	-	TRBJ1-2	TRBV7-9	TRBD1
TGTGCCAGCAGTCTAACCGGGGAGCTGTTTTTT	CASSLTGELFF	-	TRBJ2-2	TRBV7-9	-
TGCGCCAGCAGCCGGGGGGCCTTTACGGACTATAATAAAGAGACCCAGTACTTC	CASSRGAFTDYNKETQYF	-	TRBJ2-5	TRBV5-1	-
TGCGCCAGCAGCCAAGCCTTTAGCAATCAGCCCCAGCATTTT	CASSQAFSNQPQHF	-	TRBJ1-5	TRBV4-1	-
TGCGCCAGCAGCTTGGAGACTAGCGGTTACAATGAGCAGTTCTTC	CASSLETSGYNEQFF	once	TRBJ2-1	TRBV5-1	TRBD2
TGTGCCAGCTCACCTTCGGGGAATCCAAATGAAAAACTGTTTTTT	CASSPSGNPNEKLFF	-	TRBJ1-4	TRBV18	-
TGTGCCAGCAGTGACGGGGGGCTTGGAGGCTACACCTTC	CASSDGGLGGYTF	-	TRBJ1-2	TRBV6-1	-
TGTGCCAGCAGCTTAGGGGGCAGAGACTATGGCTACACCTTC	CASSLGGRDYGYTF	-	TRBJ1-2	TRBV7-2	-
TGCAGTGTTCGTAGTGTCGGCTACACCTTC	CSVRSVGYTF	-	TRBJ1-2	TRBV20-1	-
TGTGCCAGCAGCCGACTAGCGGGGTGGCAGTTCTTC	CASSRLAGWQFF	-	TRBJ2-1	TRBV6-5	TRBD2
TGTGCCAGCAGCTACCTGACAGGGAGGAATTCACCCCTCCACTTT	CASSYLTGRNSPLHF	-	TRBJ1-6	TRBV5-4	TRBD1
TGTGCTAGTGGTTTGGTACTAGGGCGTTTGGGGGAGCAGTACTTC	CASGLVLGRLGEQYF	-	TRBJ2-7	TRBV12-5	-
TGTGCCAGCGGGACCCTAGCGGGGGGACGGTTGCGGCAGTTCTTC	CASGTLAGGRLRQFF	-	TRBJ2-1	TRBV5-6	TRBD2
TGTGCCAGCAGCCGTCAACAGGGCGTGGGCACTGAAGCTTTCTTT	CASSRQQGVGTEAFF	once	TRBJ1-1	TRBV5-4	-
TGTGCCAGCAGCCGCGGGGTTGGTGAAAAACTGTTTTTT	CASSRGVGEKLFF	-	TRBJ1-4	TRBV5-6	-
TGTGCCAGTAGTACGCCGGGACAGGGTAGAGAGACCCAGTACTTC	CASSTPGQGRETQYF	-	TRBJ2-5	TRBV19	TRBD1
TGTGCCAGCAGCTTGATTTCCAGGGGAACAAATTCACCCCTCCACTTT	CASSLISRGTNSPLHF	-	TRBJ1-6	TRBV5-5	-